This passage covers 11 T cell receptor beta chains from one sample sequenced in a study of CXCR3-negative and CXCR3-positive naive CD8 T cells (dated by TCRdb to between 2018 and 2020). Sequencing took place on a NextSeq 550. The Human TCR Profiling Kit (MiLaboratory) was used to prepare UMI-labeled 5' RACE TRB cDNA libraries. After reprocessing by TCRdb, each CDR3 protein sequence is one entry, and no DNA is given. The table for this sample records about 130,000 distinct CDR3 sequences. The ten largest clones represent 0.45% to 0.6% of the sample. Specimen: naive CXCR3- CD8+ T cells from blood. According to the study, the label for this sample's cell subset or site signals: CD45RO-CCR7+CD27+CD95- naive CD8+ T cells lacking CXCR3 (TNR3-). The receptors here all came from a human donor in good health. Some clones in this sample may be carry-over from other donors' samples.

The V gene is TRBV11-2, the J gene TRBJ2-2; the D gene TCRdb calls, TRBD1, cannot be checked with no DNA. Per the germline V gene, CDR1 is SGHAT and CDR2 is FQNNGV. CDR3 size: 12 residues. Here the CDR3 reads CASSQGVGELFF.

CDR3 loop: CASSLELAGAPLYNEQFF. The chain combines TRBV5-5 with TRBJ2-1; TCRdb returns TRBD2, unconfirmable since there is no DNA. The CDR3 covers 18 residues. Per the germline V gene, CDR1 is SGHKS and CDR2 is YYEKEE (reference sequence).

This chain connects TRBV11-2 to TRBJ2-2. CDR1 and CDR2 (germline): SGHAT, FQNNGV. This CDR3 has 15 amino acids. The CDR3 sequence is CASSLDNDFTGELFF.

The J gene is TRBJ1-5, the V gene TRBV6-2 or TRBV6-3; as DNA is missing, the TRBD1 call by TCRdb cannot be tested. Per the germline V gene, CDR1 is MNHEY and CDR2 is SVGEGT. This CDR3 comprises 16 residues. This CDR3 is CASSPGLGVEDQPQHF.

The V gene is TRBV5-4, the J gene TRBJ2-2; as DNA is missing, the TRBD2 call by TCRdb cannot be tested. The V gene's germline CDR1 is SGHNT and CDR2 YYREEE (reference sequence). The CDR3 has 16 amino acids. This CDR3 is CASSSGLEGDTGELFF.

CDR3 loop: CASSRGISSYEQYF. V and J are TRBV13 and TRBJ2-7; TCRdb reports TRBD1, a call that lacks DNA to check it against. CDR3 length equals 14 residues. From germline, CDR1 is PRHDT and CDR2 FYEKMQ (reference sequence).

The chain couples TRBV9 to TRBJ1-2; checking the TCRdb D call of TRBD1 is not possible without DNA. CDR1 and CDR2 (germline): SGDLS, YYNGEE. The CDR3 is 16 amino acids. The CDR3 sequence: CASKSPGTGENYGYTF.

The rearrangement links TRBV10-3 to TRBJ2-7; TCRdb names TRBD1, which stays unverified in the absence of DNA. CDR3 length: 14 residues. Germline V gives CDR1 ENHRY, CDR2 SYGVKD. CDR3 sequence reads: CAISGGQFSYEQYF.

This chain links TRBV20-1 with TRBJ2-5. The CDR3 contains 15 residues. The germline V gene has CDR1 DFQATT and CDR2 SNEGSKA (reference sequence). The CDR3 protein is CSARDISLAQETQYF.

V is TRBV3-1 and J is TRBJ1-3. CDR1 is LGHDT and CDR2 is YNNKEL in the germline V gene (reference sequence). The CDR3 has 16 amino acids. CDR3: CASSQEVSAGGNTIYF. Supplemented by reference TRBV3-1 and TRBJ1-3, the full variable domain reads DTAVSQTPKYLVTQMGNDKSIKCEQNLGHDTMYWYKQDSKKFLKIMFSYNNKELIINETVPNRFSPKSPDKAHLNLHINSLELGDSAVYFCASSQEVSAGGNTIYFGEGSWLTVV.

The chain joins TRBV20-1 to TRBJ2-7; no DNA is available, so the TRBD2 call from TCRdb remains unchecked. The CDR3 contains 14 residues. Germline CDR1 DFQATT, CDR2 SNEGSKA (reference sequence). The CDR3 sequence is CSARQGTGPYEQYF.